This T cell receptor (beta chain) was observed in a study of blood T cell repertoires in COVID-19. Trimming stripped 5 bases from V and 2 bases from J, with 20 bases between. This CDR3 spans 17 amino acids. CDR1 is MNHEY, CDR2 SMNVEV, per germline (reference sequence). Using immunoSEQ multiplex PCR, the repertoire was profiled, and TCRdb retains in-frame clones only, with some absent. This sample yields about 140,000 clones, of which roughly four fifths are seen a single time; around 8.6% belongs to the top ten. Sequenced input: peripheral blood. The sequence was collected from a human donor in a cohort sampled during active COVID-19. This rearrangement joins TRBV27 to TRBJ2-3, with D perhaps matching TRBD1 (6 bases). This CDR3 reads CASSRWTATAHTDTQYF. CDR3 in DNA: TGTGCCAGCAGTAGGTGGACAGCTACGGCCCACACAGATACGCAGTATTTT.